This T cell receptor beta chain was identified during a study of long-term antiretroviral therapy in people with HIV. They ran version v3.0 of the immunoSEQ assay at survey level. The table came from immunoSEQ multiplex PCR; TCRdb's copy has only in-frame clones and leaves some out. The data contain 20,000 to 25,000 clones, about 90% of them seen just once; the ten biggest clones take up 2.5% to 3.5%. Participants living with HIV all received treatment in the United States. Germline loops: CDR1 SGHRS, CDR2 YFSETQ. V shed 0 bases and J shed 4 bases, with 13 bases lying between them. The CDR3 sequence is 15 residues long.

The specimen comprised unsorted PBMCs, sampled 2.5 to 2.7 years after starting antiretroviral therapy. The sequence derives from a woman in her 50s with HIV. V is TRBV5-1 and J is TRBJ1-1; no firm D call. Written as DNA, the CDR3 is TGCGCCAGCAGCTTGGTGGGGAGGTGGGGCACTGAAGCTTTCTTT. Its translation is CASSLVGRWGTEAFF.